The source of this T cell receptor beta chain is a study of blood T cell repertoires in COVID-19. Overall study: T cells, B-cell-depleted T cells, or PBMCs provided the cDNA or gDNA that served as material.

As processed by the authors: Reference gene primer amplification gave nucleated cell count estimates. Some clones are missing from TCRdb's copy, which holds only in-frame ones; the method was immunoSEQ multiplex PCR. V and J calls and clone size are as listed in that table; D and trimming were resolved from the DNA. The sample gives tens of thousands of clones, roughly 86% of which show up once; approximately 30% is in the top ten. The V gene lost 6 bases and the J gene lost 0 bases, with 8 bases spanning the gap. Germline V lookup: CDR1 MNHEY, CDR2 SVGAGI. The CDR3 spans 14 residues. The clonotype was recovered from a human donor with active COVID-19. The donor label of this sample is uncertain. V gene TRBV6-5 combines with J gene TRBJ2-2; D possibly corresponds to TRBD1 (5 bases). Sequenced input: peripheral blood. The CDR3 region is CASRDNTNTGELFF. In DNA form, the CDR3 reads TGTGCCAGCAGGGACAATACGAACACCGGGGAGCTGTTTTTT.